Reported below is one TCR beta chain. Its antigen is not yet known. Per-base quality was not reported, and no clone a single base away is much larger than it. The CDR3 regions of human TCRbeta chains were analyzed by immunosequencing. Regarding the original processing steps: TCRs in the repertoires were matched against a reference library of SARS-CoV-2-specific TCRs that had been generated with the MIRA antigen-specificity platform. Breadth was defined as the fraction of unique TCRs that were SARS-CoV-2-associated. Depth was defined as the fraction of total T cells that were SARS-CoV-2-associated. Each spike-specific TCR was assigned to its reactive spike region and to a CD4 or CD8 class using the MIRA data. Log10-transformed breadth and depth values were compared by one-way ANOVA with Sidak's multiple comparisons tests. TCRdb mirrors the immuneACCESS table, restricted to in-frame sequences. Some clones are absent from its copies; in checked studies, under half trace to an unresolved V gene, and the reason for the others is unknown. From that table come the V and J calls and clone size; the DNA was used to work out D and trimming. The sample table lists some 95,000 clones, around nine tenths of them with a count of one. The ten largest clones represent 9% to 14% of the sample.

The time point label here, explained by the study, means: about 28 days (+/-7) after the second vaccine dose. AZD1222 recipients given second doses at about 4 weeks or at about 12 weeks were pooled, since spike-specific TCR depth and breadth were not found to differ between the two schedules. Vaccinee samples came from UK trials COV001 and COV002, including a single-blind randomized controlled phase 2/3 trial of AZD1222 (ChAdOx1 nCoV-19) in healthy adults. For TCRbeta chain sequencing, PBMC samples were collected from trial participants at day 0 and at day 28 after the second dose. This record belongs to a study of T cell responses to AZD1222 COVID-19 vaccine (dated by TCRdb to the early 2020s). As for the study more broadly: TCR sequencing was performed for roughly 250 trial participants, of whom about 200 were given two doses of AZD1222 and around 25 were given two doses of MenACWY control vaccine. Enrollment into the trials was organized by age into subgroups of 18-55, 56-69 and 70-plus years, and those subgroups contained roughly 160, 29 and 62 TCR-sequenced participants, respectively. Beyond this particular receptor, the publication reports: After two AZD1222 doses, both the breadth and the depth of spike-specific TCRs were significantly higher than at day 0 and than in MenACWY recipients. No day 14 peak-response samples were available, so repertoires were characterized only after the peak T cell response. Vaccine-associated CD4 TCRs spanned the whole spike protein, with dominant responses in regions 160-218 and 743-854. Reportedly, almost half of the unique spike-specific TCRs recognized epitopes lying outside the regions that are mutated in the B.1.351 and B.1.1.7 variants. The 56-69-year group was small, and its depth increase did not reach significance, likely because of low power. Participants were mostly white British and included more females than males, and it was suggested by the authors that clonal diversity may have been underestimated. Conclusions about previously exposed vaccinees were limited because only a handful of AZD1222 recipients were SARS-CoV-2 seropositive at baseline.

The trim is 2 bases for V and 6 bases for J, with a gap of 9 bases between the germline ends. CDR1 and CDR2 are drawn from the germline V gene: LGHNA, YNFKEQ. Measured from the cysteine to the phenylalanine, the CDR3 is 13 residues long. CDR3 DNA is the only sequence kept; it has 39 bases, read in frame from the first base. The sample here was peripheral blood, taken 28 days after the second AZD1222 dose. The sequence is built from TRBV4-2 and TRBJ2-3; no D segment can be confidently identified. The clonotype was recovered from an adult who received the AZD1222 COVID-19 vaccine. The CDR3: CASSQPAEDTQYF. Read as DNA, the sequence is TGTGCCAGCAGCCAACCCGCGGAGGATACGCAGTATTTT.